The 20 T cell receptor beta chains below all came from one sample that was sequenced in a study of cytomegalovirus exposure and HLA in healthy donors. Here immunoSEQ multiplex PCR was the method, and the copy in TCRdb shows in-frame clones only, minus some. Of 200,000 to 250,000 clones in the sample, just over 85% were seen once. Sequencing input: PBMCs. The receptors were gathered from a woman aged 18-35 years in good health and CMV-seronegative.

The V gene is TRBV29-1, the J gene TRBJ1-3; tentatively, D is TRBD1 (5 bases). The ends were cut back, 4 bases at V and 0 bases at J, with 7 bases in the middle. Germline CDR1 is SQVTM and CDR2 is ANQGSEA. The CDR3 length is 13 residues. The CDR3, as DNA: TGCAGCGTTGGGGGGGACTCTGGAAACACCATATATTTT. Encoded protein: CSVGGDSGNTIYF. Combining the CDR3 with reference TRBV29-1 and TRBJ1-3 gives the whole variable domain SAVISQKPSRDICQRGTSLTIQCQVDSQVTMMFWYRQQPGQSLTLIATANQGSEATYESGFVIDKFPISRPNLTFSTLTVSNMSPEDSSIYLCSVGGDSGNTIYFGEGSWLTVV.

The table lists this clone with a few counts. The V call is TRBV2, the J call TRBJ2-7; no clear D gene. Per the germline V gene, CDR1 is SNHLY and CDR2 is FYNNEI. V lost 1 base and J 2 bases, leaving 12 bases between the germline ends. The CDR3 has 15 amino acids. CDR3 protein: CASSEVEFTTYEQYF. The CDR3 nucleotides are TGTGCCAGCAGTGAAGTTGAGTTTACCACCTACGAGCAGTACTTC.

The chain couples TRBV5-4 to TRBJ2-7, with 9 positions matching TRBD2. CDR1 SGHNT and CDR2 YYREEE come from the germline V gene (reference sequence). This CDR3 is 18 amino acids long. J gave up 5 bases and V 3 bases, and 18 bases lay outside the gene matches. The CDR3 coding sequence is TGTGCCAGCAGCTCACAATCGGGCGTGGCGGGAGGGCCCGACGAGCAGTACTTC. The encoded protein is CASSSQSGVAGGPDEQYF.

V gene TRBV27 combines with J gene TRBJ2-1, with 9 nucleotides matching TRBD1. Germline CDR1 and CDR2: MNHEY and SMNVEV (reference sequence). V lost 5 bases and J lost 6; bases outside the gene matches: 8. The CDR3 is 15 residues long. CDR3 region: CASSPDRDRVNEQFF. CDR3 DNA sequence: TGTGCCAGCAGTCCAGATCGGGACAGGGTCAATGAGCAGTTCTTC.

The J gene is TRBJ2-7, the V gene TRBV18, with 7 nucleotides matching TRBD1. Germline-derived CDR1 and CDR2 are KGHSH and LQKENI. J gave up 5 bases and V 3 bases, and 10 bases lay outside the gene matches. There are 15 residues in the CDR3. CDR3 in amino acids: CASSPTRQGLNEQYF. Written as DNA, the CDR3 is TGTGCCAGCTCACCGACCCGACAGGGCTTAAACGAGCAGTACTTC.

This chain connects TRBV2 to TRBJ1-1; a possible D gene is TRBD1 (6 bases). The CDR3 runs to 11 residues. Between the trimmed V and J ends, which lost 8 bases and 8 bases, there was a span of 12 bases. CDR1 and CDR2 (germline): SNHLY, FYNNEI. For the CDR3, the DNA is TGTGCCAGCTGGGGGGGCAGAGAAGCTTTCTTT. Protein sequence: CASWGGREAFF.

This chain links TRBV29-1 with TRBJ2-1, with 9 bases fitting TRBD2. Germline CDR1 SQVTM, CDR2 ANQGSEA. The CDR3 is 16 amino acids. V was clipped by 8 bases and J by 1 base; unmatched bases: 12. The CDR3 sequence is CSIVPREGLSYNEQFF. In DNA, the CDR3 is TGCAGCATAGTTCCGCGGGAGGGCCTTTCCTACAATGAGCAGTTCTTC.

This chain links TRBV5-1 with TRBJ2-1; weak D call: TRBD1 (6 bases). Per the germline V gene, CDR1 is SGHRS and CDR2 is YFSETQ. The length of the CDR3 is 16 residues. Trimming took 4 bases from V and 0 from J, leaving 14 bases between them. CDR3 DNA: TGCGCCAGCAGCCCCCCAGGGGCCGGCTCCTACAATGAGCAGTTCTTC. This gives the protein CASSPPGAGSYNEQFF.

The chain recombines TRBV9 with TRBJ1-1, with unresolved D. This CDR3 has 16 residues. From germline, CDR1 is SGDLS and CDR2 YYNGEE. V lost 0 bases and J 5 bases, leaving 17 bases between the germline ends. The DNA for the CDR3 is TGTGCCAGCAGCGTAGGTAGCTCCCTGGTGGATACTGAAGCTTTCTTT. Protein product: CASSVGSSLVDTEAFF.

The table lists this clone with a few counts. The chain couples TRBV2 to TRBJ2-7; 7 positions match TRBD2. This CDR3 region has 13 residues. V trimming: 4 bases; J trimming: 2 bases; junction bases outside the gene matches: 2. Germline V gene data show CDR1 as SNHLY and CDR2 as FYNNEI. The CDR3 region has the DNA TGTGCCAGCAGTGTAGGGACTACCTACGAGCAGTACTTC. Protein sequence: CASSVGTTYEQYF.

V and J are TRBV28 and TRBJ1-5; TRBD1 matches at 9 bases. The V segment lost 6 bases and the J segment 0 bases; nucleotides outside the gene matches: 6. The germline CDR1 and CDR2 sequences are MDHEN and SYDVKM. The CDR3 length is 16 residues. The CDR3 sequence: CASRTGTGSSNQPQHF. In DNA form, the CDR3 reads TGTGCCAGCAGGACAGGGACAGGGTCTAGCAATCAGCCCCAGCATTTT.

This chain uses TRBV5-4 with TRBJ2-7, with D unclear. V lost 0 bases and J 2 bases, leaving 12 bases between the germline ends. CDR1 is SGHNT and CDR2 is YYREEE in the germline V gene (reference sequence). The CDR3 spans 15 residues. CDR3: CASSLAPPPTYEQYF. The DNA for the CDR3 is TGTGCCAGCAGCTTGGCCCCCCCACCTACCTACGAGCAGTACTTC.

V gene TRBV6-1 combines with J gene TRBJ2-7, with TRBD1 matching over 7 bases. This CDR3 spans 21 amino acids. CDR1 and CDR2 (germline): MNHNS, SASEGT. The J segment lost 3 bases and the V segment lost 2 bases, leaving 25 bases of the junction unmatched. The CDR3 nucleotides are TGTGCCAGCAGTGAACCCCGTCCCAGCCGGGCGTGGTCCAGGGGGTACTACGAGCAGTACTTC. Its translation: CASSEPRPSRAWSRGYYEQYF.

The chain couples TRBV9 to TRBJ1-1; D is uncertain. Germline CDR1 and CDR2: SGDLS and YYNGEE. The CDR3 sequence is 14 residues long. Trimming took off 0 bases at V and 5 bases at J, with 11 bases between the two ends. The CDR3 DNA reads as TGTGCCAGCAGCGTAGGTACCCCCGGGACTGAAGCTTTCTTT. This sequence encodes CASSVGTPGTEAFF.

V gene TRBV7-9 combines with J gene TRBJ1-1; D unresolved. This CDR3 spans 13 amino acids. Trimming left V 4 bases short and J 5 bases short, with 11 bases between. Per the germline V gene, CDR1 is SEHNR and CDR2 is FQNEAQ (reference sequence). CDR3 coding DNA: TGTGCCAGCAGCTCCAATTACTTGACTGAAGCTTTCTTT. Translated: CASSSNYLTEAFF.

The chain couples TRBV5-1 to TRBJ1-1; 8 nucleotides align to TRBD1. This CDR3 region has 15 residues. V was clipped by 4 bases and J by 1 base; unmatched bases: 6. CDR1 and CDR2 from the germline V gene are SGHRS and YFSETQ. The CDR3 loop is CASSLQGQENTEAFF. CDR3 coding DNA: TGCGCCAGCAGCCTACAGGGACAGGAGAACACTGAAGCTTTCTTT.

The CDR3 DNA reads TGTGCCAGCAGCCCCCCGGGGACAGGAGGGGCTCAGCCCCAGCATTTT. Its protein is CASSPPGTGGAQPQHF. The rearrangement links TRBV2 to TRBJ1-5; 8 nucleotides line up with TRBD1. From germline, CDR1 is SNHLY and CDR2 FYNNEI. CDR3 length: 16 amino acids. V was clipped by 6 bases and J by 6 bases; unmatched bases: 13.

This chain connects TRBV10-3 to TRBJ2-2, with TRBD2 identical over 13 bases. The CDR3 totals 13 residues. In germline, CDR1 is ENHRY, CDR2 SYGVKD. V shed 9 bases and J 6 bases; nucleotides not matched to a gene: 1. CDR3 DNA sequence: TGTGCCATTACTAGCGGGAGGGCCGGGGAGCTGTTTTTT. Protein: CAITSGRAGELFF.

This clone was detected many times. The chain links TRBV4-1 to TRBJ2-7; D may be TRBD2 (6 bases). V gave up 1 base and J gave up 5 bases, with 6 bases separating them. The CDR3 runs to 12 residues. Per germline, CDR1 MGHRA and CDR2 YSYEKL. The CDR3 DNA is TGCGCCAGCAGCCAAGGGGGGGACGAGCAGTACTTC. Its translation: CASSQGGDEQYF.

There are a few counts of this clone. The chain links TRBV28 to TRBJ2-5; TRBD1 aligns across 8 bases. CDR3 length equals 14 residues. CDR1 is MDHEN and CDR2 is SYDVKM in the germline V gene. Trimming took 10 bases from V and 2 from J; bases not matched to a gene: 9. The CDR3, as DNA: TGTGCCACCAAAGAAGGGACAGGACAAGAGACCCAGTACTTC. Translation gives CATKEGTGQETQYF.